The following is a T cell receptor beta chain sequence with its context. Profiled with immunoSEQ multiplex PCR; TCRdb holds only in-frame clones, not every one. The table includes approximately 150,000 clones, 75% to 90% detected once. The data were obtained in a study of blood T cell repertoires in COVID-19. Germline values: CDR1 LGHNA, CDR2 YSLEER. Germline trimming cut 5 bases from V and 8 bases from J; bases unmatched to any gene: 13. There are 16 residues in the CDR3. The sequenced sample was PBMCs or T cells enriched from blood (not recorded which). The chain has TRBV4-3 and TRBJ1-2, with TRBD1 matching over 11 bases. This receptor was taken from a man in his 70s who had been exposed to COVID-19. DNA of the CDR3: TGCGCCAGCAGCTTGGGACAGGGGGAGGTCAGGGAGGGCTACACCTTC. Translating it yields CASSLGQGEVREGYTF.